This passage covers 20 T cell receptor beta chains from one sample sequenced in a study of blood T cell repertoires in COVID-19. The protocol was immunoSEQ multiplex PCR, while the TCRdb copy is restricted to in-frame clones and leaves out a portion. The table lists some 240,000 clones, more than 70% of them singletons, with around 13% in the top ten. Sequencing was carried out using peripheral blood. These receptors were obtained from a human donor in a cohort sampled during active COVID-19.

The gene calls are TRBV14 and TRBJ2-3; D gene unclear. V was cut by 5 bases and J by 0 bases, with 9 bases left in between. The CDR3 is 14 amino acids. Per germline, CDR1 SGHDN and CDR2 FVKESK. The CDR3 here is CASSIQLSTDTQYF. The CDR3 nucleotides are TGTGCCAGCAGCATACAGTTAAGCACAGATACGCAGTATTTT.

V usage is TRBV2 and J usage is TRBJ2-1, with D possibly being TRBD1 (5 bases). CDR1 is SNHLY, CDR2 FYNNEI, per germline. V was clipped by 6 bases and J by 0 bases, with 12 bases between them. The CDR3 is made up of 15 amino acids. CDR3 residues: CASRPPDSSYNEQFF. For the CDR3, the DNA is TGTGCCAGCAGGCCCCCTGACAGCTCCTACAATGAGCAGTTCTTC.

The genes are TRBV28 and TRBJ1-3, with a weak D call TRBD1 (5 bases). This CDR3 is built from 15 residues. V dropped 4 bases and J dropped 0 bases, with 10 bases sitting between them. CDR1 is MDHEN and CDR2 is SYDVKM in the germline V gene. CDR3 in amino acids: CASSWGVSSGNTIYF. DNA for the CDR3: TGTGCCAGCAGTTGGGGGGTCAGCTCTGGAAACACCATATATTTT.

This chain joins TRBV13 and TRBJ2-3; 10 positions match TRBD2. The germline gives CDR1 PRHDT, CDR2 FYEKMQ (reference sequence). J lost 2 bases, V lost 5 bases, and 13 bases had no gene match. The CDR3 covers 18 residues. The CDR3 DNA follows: TGTGCCAGCAGCCCACGCAATAGAGCGGGAGGGATCACAGATACGCAGTATTTT. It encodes CASSPRNRAGGITDTQYF.

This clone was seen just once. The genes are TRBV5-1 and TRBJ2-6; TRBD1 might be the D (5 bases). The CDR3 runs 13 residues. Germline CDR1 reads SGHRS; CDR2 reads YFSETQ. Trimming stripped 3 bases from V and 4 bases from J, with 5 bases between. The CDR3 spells CASSSGGANVLTF. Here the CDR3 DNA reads TGCGCCAGCAGCTCAGGGGGGGCCAACGTCCTGACTTTC.

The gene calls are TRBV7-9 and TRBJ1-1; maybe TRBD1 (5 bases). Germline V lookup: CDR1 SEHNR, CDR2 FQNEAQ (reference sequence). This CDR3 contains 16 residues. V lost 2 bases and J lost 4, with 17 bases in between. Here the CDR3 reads CASSLRGPGGRTEAFF. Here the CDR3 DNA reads TGTGCCAGCAGCTTACGCGGACCGGGGGGTCGCACTGAAGCTTTCTTT.

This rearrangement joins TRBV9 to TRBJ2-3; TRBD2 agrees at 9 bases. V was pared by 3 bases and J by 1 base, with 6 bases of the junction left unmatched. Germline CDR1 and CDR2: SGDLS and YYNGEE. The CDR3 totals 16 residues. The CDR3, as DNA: TGTGCCAGCAGCGCGCGGACTAGCGTGGGCACAGATACGCAGTATTTT. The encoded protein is CASSARTSVGTDTQYF.

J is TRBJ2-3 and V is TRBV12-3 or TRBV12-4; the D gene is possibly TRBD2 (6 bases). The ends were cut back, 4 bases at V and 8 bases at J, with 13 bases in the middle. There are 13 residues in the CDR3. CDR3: CASSWDSLSTQYF. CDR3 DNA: TGTGCCAGCAGTTGGGACTCCCTTAGTACGCAGTATTTT.

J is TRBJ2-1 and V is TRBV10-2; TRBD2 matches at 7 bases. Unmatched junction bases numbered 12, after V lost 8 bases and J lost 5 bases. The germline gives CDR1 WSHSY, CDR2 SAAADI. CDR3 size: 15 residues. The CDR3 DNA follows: TGCGCCAGCTTCCACCCGGCGGGAGTTCACAATGAGCAGTTCTTC. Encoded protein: CASFHPAGVHNEQFF.

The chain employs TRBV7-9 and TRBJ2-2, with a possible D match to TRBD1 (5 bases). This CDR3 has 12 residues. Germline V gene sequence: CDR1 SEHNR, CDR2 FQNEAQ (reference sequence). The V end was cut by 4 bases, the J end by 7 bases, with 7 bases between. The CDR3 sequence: CASSWGDGELFF. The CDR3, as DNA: TGTGCCAGCAGCTGGGGCGACGGGGAGCTGTTTTTT. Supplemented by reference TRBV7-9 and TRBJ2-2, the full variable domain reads DTGVSQNPRHKITKRGQNVTFRCDPISEHNRLYWYRQTLGQGPEFLTYFQNEAQLEKSRLLSDRFSAERPKGSFSTLEIQRTEQGDSAMYLCASSWGDGELFFGEGSRLTVL.

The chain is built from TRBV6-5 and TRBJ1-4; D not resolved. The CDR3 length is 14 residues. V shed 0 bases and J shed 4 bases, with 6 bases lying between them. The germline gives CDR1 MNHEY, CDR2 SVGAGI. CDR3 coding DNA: TGTGCCAGCAGTTACTCGGCGGTTAATGAAAAACTGTTTTTT. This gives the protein CASSYSAVNEKLFF.

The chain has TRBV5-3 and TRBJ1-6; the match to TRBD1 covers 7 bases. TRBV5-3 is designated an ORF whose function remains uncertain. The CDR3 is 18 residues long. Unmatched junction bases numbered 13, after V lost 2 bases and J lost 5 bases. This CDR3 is CARSLGTDIPTHNSPLHF. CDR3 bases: TGTGCCAGAAGCTTAGGGACAGACATACCAACTCATAATTCACCCCTCCACTTT.

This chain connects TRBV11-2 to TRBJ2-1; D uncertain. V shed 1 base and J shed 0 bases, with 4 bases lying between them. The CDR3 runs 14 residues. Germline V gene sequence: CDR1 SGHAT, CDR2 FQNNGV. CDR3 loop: CASSLAVSYNEQFF. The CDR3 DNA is TGTGCCAGCAGCTTAGCGGTCTCCTACAATGAGCAGTTCTTC.

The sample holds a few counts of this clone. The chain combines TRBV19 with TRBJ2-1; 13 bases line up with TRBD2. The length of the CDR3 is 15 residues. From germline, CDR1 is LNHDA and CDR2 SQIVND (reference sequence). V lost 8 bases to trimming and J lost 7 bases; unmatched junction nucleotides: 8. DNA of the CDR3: TGTGCCAGTCGGACTAGCGGGAGATCGAGGAATGAGCAGTTCTTC. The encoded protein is CASRTSGRSRNEQFF.

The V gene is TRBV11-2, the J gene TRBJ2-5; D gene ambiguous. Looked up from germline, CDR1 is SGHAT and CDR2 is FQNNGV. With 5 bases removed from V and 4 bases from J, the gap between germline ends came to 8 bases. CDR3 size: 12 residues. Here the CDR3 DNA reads TGTGCCAGCAGCCCCGGTGTAGAGACCCAGTACTTC. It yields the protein CASSPGVETQYF.

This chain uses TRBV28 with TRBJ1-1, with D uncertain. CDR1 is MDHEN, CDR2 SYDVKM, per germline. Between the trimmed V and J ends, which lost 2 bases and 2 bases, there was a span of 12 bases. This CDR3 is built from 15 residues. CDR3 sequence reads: CASSLTSIFNTEAFF. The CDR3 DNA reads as TGTGCCAGCAGTTTAACCAGTATCTTCAACACTGAAGCTTTCTTT.

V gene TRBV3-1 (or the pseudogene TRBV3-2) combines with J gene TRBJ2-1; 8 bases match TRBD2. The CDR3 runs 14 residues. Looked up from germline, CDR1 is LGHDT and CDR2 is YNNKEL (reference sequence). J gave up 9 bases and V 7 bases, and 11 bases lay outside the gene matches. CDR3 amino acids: CASTESGSRGEQFF. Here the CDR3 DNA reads TGTGCCAGCACGGAAAGCGGGAGCAGGGGTGAGCAGTTCTTC.

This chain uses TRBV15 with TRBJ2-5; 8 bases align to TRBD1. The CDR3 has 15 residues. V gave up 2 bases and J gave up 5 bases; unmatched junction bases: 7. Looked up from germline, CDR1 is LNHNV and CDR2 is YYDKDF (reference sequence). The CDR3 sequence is CATSRHFQGAETQYF. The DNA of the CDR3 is TGTGCCACCAGCAGACATTTTCAGGGGGCGGAGACCCAGTACTTC.

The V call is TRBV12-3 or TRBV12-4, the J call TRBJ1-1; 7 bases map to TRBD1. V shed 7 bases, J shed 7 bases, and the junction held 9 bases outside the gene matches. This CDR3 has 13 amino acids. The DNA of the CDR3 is TGTGCCAGCACCGGAGGGGGACAGAGTGAAGCTTTCTTT. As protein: CASTGGGQSEAFF.

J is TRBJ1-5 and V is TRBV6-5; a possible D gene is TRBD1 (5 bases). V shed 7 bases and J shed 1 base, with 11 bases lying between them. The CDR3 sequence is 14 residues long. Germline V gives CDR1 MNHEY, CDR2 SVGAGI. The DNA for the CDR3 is TGTGCCAGCATTTTGACAGCCAGCAATCAGCCCCAGCATTTT. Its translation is CASILTASNQPQHF.